This TCR beta chain was sequenced during a study of shared clonotypes between healthy human individuals. In the naive CD8 group, cells lacked CD45RO and were positively selected for CCR7, so terminally differentiated effector memory CD45RA+ cells were left out. CDR3 length: 16 residues. Several immunoSEQ 96-well plates shared each subset's DNA, each plate a replicate. Data came from immunoSEQ multiplex PCR; TCRdb stores just in-frame clones and leaves some out. The sample lists roughly 770,000 clones, just over 95% occurring once. Overall study results and limits: Against clonotypes common to all four donors, non-shared ones had lower generation probabilities. An effect of sequencing depth on clonotype sharing among donors was expected.

As for this clone: Its cognate antigen is unknown.

This sequence joins TRBV12-2 and TRBJ2-7; the table's D call of TRBD2 was not tested on the DNA. TRBV12-2 is a recognized pseudogene. This clonotype was sampled from a man aged 25 to 45 in good health. The sequencing input was naive CD8+ T cells sorted from blood. In DNA form, the CDR3 reads TGTGCAAGTCGCTTAGACCTAGCGGGGAAATTCTACGAGCAGTACTTC. Translated, it gives CASRLDLAGKFYEQYF.